This entry describes one TCR beta chain. Its target is unknown. This sample stems from a study of CD8+ T cells in alopecia areata. General study points: Mice showed clearer TCR sharing than patients did, a gap that was possibly HLA-related.

Looked up from germline, CDR1 is SGHAT and CDR2 is FQNNGV. Trimming at V came to 4 bases and at J to 7 bases, leaving 10 bases not matched to a gene. The CDR3 consists of 14 residues. Reverse transcription of extracted RNA yielded cDNA, which provided the sequencing template. The protocol was immunoSEQ multiplex PCR, while the TCRdb copy is restricted to in-frame clones and leaves out a portion. The repertoire holds approximately 150,000 clones, with less than 65% as singletons. This sequence joins TRBV11-2 and TRBJ2-7; 7 nucleotides line up with TRBD2. The sequence derives from a human donor in good health. The sample consisted of CD8+ T cells sorted from blood. CDR3 amino acids: CASSSSGLGGEQYF. The CDR3, as DNA: TGTGCCAGCAGCTCTAGCGGCCTGGGGGGGGAGCAGTACTTC.